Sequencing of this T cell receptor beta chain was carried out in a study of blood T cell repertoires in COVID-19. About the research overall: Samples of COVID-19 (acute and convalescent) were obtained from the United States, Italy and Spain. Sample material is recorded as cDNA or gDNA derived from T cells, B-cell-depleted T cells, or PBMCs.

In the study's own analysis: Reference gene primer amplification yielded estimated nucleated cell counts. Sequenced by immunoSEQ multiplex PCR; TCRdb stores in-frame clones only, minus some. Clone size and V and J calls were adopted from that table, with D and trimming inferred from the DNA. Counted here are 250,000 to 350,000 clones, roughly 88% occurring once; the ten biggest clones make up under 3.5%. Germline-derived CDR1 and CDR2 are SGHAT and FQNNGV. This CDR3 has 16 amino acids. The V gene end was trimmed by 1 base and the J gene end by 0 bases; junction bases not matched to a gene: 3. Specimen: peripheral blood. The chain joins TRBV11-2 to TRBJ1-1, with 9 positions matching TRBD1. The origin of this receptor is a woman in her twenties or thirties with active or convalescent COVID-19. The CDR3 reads CASSLVTGGVNTEAFF. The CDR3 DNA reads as TGTGCCAGCAGCTTAGTGACAGGGGGAGTGAACACTGAAGCTTTCTTT.